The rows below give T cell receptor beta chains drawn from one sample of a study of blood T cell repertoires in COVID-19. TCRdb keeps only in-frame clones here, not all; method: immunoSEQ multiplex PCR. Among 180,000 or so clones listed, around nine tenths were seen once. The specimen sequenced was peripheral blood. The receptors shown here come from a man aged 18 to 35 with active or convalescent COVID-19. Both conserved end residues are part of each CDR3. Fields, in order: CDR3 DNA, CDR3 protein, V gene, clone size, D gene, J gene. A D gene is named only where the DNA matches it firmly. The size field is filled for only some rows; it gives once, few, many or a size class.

cdr3_nt: TGCGCCAGCAGCCCCCCCCAGGGGTCACCCCTCCACTTT; cdr3_aa: CASSPPQGSPLHF; v_call: TRBV4-1; clone_size: few; d_call: NA; j_call: TRBJ1-6
cdr3_nt: TGTGCCACCAGTGATTCCGCACAGGTATCACGTGGCTACACCTTC; cdr3_aa: CATSDSAQVSRGYTF; v_call: TRBV24-1; clone_size: NA; d_call: NA; j_call: TRBJ1-2
cdr3_nt: TGTGCCAGCAGCACGGGTACTGAAGCTTTCTTT; cdr3_aa: CASSTGTEAFF; v_call: TRBV5-6; clone_size: once; d_call: NA; j_call: TRBJ1-1
cdr3_nt: TGTGCCAGTAGGGAGCTCCGGGGGGCCAACGTCCTGACTTTC; cdr3_aa: CASRELRGANVLTF; v_call: TRBV19; clone_size: NA; d_call: NA; j_call: TRBJ2-6
cdr3_nt: TGTGCCAGCAGCCTACCCAGGGGGCAGGGTGAAAAACTGTTTTTT; cdr3_aa: CASSLPRGQGEKLFF; v_call: TRBV5-6; clone_size: NA; d_call: TRBD1; j_call: TRBJ1-4
cdr3_nt: TGTGCCTCACTGGACATCAACCAAGAGACCCAGTACTTC; cdr3_aa: CASLDINQETQYF; v_call: TRBV25-1; clone_size: once; d_call: NA; j_call: TRBJ2-5
cdr3_nt: TGTGCCAGCAGAACTAGCGACAGGCTTAATGAAAAACTGTTTTTT; cdr3_aa: CASRTSDRLNEKLFF; v_call: TRBV2; clone_size: NA; d_call: NA; j_call: TRBJ1-4
cdr3_nt: TGTGCCAGCAGCGTGGCGGGGGGGCAAGAGACCCAGTACTTC; cdr3_aa: CASSVAGGQETQYF; v_call: TRBV9; clone_size: NA; d_call: TRBD2; j_call: TRBJ2-5
cdr3_nt: TGTGCCAGCAGCAGCGCCCCGGGACTAAGCACAGATACGCAGTATTTT; cdr3_aa: CASSSAPGLSTDTQYF; v_call: TRBV27; clone_size: NA; d_call: TRBD2; j_call: TRBJ2-3
cdr3_nt: TGCGCCAGCAGCCGACTAGCGGGAGGGCCGAGCTCCTACGAGCAGTACTTC; cdr3_aa: CASSRLAGGPSSYEQYF; v_call: TRBV5-1; clone_size: NA; d_call: TRBD2; j_call: TRBJ2-7
cdr3_nt: TGCGCCAGCAGCCCTCTCCGAGGACAGGGCTCTGGGGCCAACGTCCTGACTTTC; cdr3_aa: CASSPLRGQGSGANVLTF; v_call: TRBV4-3; clone_size: NA; d_call: TRBD1; j_call: TRBJ2-6
cdr3_nt: TGTGCCAGCAGTCTCAGGGAGGGCTATGGCTACACCTTC; cdr3_aa: CASSLREGYGYTF; v_call: TRBV12-3/TRBV12-4; clone_size: NA; d_call: NA; j_call: TRBJ1-2
cdr3_nt: TGTGCCAGCAGCTTAGAGGGACATTCAACCCAACCGACCTTTTACAATGAGCAGTTCTTC; cdr3_aa: CASSLEGHSTQPTFYNEQFF; v_call: TRBV11-3; clone_size: NA; d_call: NA; j_call: TRBJ2-1
cdr3_nt: TGTGCCAGCAGCTCCCGAGGTCTCTACAATGAGCAGTTCTTC; cdr3_aa: CASSSRGLYNEQFF; v_call: TRBV14; clone_size: NA; d_call: NA; j_call: TRBJ2-1
cdr3_nt: TGTGCCAGCAGCCGAAGCGGGAGAGAAGCAGATACGCAGTATTTT; cdr3_aa: CASSRSGREADTQYF; v_call: TRBV7-3; clone_size: NA; d_call: TRBD2; j_call: TRBJ2-3
cdr3_nt: TGTGCCAGCAGACCCCGGGATTGGGGCACCGGGGAGCTGTTTTTT; cdr3_aa: CASRPRDWGTGELFF; v_call: TRBV6-5; clone_size: NA; d_call: NA; j_call: TRBJ2-2
cdr3_nt: TGCGCCAGCAGCCAGTTAGCGGTCAGCTCCTACAATGAGCAGTTCTTC; cdr3_aa: CASSQLAVSSYNEQFF; v_call: TRBV4-3; clone_size: NA; d_call: NA; j_call: TRBJ2-1
cdr3_nt: TGTGCCAGCAGCGTAGTCCCAGGGGGGAATTCACCCCTCCACTTT; cdr3_aa: CASSVVPGGNSPLHF; v_call: TRBV9; clone_size: NA; d_call: TRBD1; j_call: TRBJ1-6
cdr3_nt: TGTGCCAGCAGTTATGTCAGCTCTGGAAACACCATATATTTT; cdr3_aa: CASSYVSSGNTIYF; v_call: TRBV6-6; clone_size: NA; d_call: NA; j_call: TRBJ1-3
cdr3_nt: TGCGCCAGCAGCTGGGGGACTCGTATGTTATCCTACGAGCAGTACTTC; cdr3_aa: CASSWGTRMLSYEQYF; v_call: TRBV5-1; clone_size: NA; d_call: NA; j_call: TRBJ2-7
cdr3_nt: TGCGCCAGCAGTGAGAGTGGCGGGAACACTGAAGCTTTCTTT; cdr3_aa: CASSESGGNTEAFF; v_call: TRBV10-1; clone_size: NA; d_call: NA; j_call: TRBJ1-1
cdr3_nt: TGTGCCACCAGTGATCCGAGCGGGGCGAACACCGGGGAGCTGTTTTTT; cdr3_aa: CATSDPSGANTGELFF; v_call: TRBV24-1; clone_size: NA; d_call: TRBD2; j_call: TRBJ2-2
cdr3_nt: TGTGCCAGCAGAGGGGGGGGAAATTCACCCCTCCACTTT; cdr3_aa: CASRGGGNSPLHF; v_call: TRBV9; clone_size: once; d_call: NA; j_call: TRBJ1-6
cdr3_nt: TGTGCCAGCAGCTCGGACAGGGGTGGAAGTAATTCACCCCTCCACTTT; cdr3_aa: CASSSDRGGSNSPLHF; v_call: TRBV5-6; clone_size: NA; d_call: TRBD1; j_call: TRBJ1-6
cdr3_nt: TGTGCCAGCCGGGGGGGCGAAAGGGCCGGGGAGCTGTTTTTT; cdr3_aa: CASRGGERAGELFF; v_call: TRBV11-3; clone_size: few; d_call: TRBD2; j_call: TRBJ2-2
cdr3_nt: TGTGCCAGCAGTCGGACAGAAGCCAAAAACATTCAGTACTTC; cdr3_aa: CASSRTEAKNIQYF; v_call: TRBV2; clone_size: NA; d_call: NA; j_call: TRBJ2-4
cdr3_nt: TGTGCCAGCAGCTTCACCCCAGGGGACCTAGGGTATGGCTACACCTTC; cdr3_aa: CASSFTPGDLGYGYTF; v_call: TRBV7-2; clone_size: once; d_call: NA; j_call: TRBJ1-2
cdr3_nt: TGTGCCAGCAGCCGCAGGTTACTGAACACTGAAGCTTTCTTT; cdr3_aa: CASSRRLLNTEAFF; v_call: TRBV7-9; clone_size: once; d_call: NA; j_call: TRBJ1-1
cdr3_nt: TGTGCCAGCAGCCAACTAGAGACAGGGTCCGAACTTTACAATGAGCAGTTCTTC; cdr3_aa: CASSQLETGSELYNEQFF; v_call: TRBV3-1/TRBV3-2; clone_size: NA; d_call: TRBD1; j_call: TRBJ2-1
cdr3_nt: TGTGCCAGCAGTCCCGGGGTTTCCTATAATTCACCCCTCCACTTT; cdr3_aa: CASSPGVSYNSPLHF; v_call: TRBV28; clone_size: NA; d_call: NA; j_call: TRBJ1-6
cdr3_nt: TGTGCCAGCAGTCCCGCAGGGTACTATGGCTACACCTTC; cdr3_aa: CASSPAGYYGYTF; v_call: TRBV27; clone_size: NA; d_call: NA; j_call: TRBJ1-2
cdr3_nt: TGTGCCACCAGCAGGGGACTACAGGGATTGAACACTGAAGCTTTCTTT; cdr3_aa: CATSRGLQGLNTEAFF; v_call: TRBV15; clone_size: once; d_call: NA; j_call: TRBJ1-1
cdr3_nt: TGTGCCAGCAGTGATTGGGCCCTTGGCTACACCTTC; cdr3_aa: CASSDWALGYTF; v_call: TRBV6-1; clone_size: NA; d_call: NA; j_call: TRBJ1-2
cdr3_nt: TGTGCCTGGAGTTTGGGAGGCACTGAAGCTTTCTTT; cdr3_aa: CAWSLGGTEAFF; v_call: TRBV30; clone_size: NA; d_call: NA; j_call: TRBJ1-1
cdr3_nt: TGTGCCAGCAGCAAGACTACGAACACCGGGGAGCTGTTTTTT; cdr3_aa: CASSKTTNTGELFF; v_call: TRBV7-9; clone_size: NA; d_call: NA; j_call: TRBJ2-2
cdr3_nt: TGTGCCAGCAGTGTGCGGGACACCGGGGAGCTGTTTTTT; cdr3_aa: CASSVRDTGELFF; v_call: TRBV25-1; clone_size: few; d_call: NA; j_call: TRBJ2-2
cdr3_nt: TGCGCCAGCAGCCAAAACAGGGGTTTCGGGGAGCTGTTTTTT; cdr3_aa: CASSQNRGFGELFF; v_call: TRBV4-3; clone_size: NA; d_call: TRBD1; j_call: TRBJ2-2
cdr3_nt: TGTGCCAGCAGCCAAGCCCGTAGCCCCTACGAGCAGTACTTC; cdr3_aa: CASSQARSPYEQYF; v_call: TRBV4-2; clone_size: NA; d_call: NA; j_call: TRBJ2-7
cdr3_nt: TGTGCCAGCAGTCGGGGTCAGGAGGAAAAACTGTTTTTT; cdr3_aa: CASSRGQEEKLFF; v_call: TRBV27; clone_size: NA; d_call: NA; j_call: TRBJ1-4
cdr3_nt: TGTGCCAGCAGCTTAGTGGAGTCGACTTATGAGCAGTTCTTC; cdr3_aa: CASSLVESTYEQFF; v_call: TRBV7-9; clone_size: NA; d_call: NA; j_call: TRBJ2-1